Sequencing of this T cell receptor beta chain was carried out in a study of spatial heterogeneity in lung cancer. This clonotype came up many times. MiXCR, run by TCRdb on the 5' RACE reads, gives a single entry per CDR3 protein. Of under 150,000 distinct CDR3 sequences listed, 11% are singletons. This CDR3 contains 16 residues. V gave up 4 bases and J gave up 0 bases, with 11 bases separating them. Germline CDR1 is SGHRS and CDR2 is YFSETQ. The time point: blood at routine non-recurrence follow-up after resection. The sequence came from a female donor with early-stage non-small cell lung cancer. Here the sequenced sample was PBMCs, taken at follow-up. The chain joins TRBV5-1 to TRBJ2-6; TRBD1 might be the D (5 bases). The CDR3 here is CASSQGLPSGANVLTF. The CDR3 DNA is TGCGCCAGCAGCCAGGGATTACCCTCTGGGGCCAACGTCCTGACTTTC.